This is a list of T cell receptor beta chains from one sample in a study of blood T cell repertoires in COVID-19. Using immunoSEQ multiplex PCR, the repertoire was profiled, and TCRdb retains in-frame clones only, with some absent. Of about 320,000 clones listed, 85% were seen once; the top ten hold around 1.9%. Sequenced input: PBMCs or T cells enriched from blood (not recorded which). Every receptor here comes from a woman aged 25-40 years who had been exposed to COVID-19. CDR3s include the opening cysteine and the closing phenylalanine or tryptophan. D genes are given only for firm matches. Rows give clone size only sometimes, using once, few, many, or a class for an expanded clone.

d_call clone_size j_call v_call cdr3_nt cdr3_aa
TRBD1 . TRBJ2-1 TRBV5-1 TGCGCCAGCAGCTTGGGGGACAGGGGTGGGTTCTCCTACAATGAGCAGTTCTTC CASSLGDRGGFSYNEQFF
TRBD2 . TRBJ2-7 TRBV11-2 TGTGCCAGCAGCGTAATGACTAGCGGGGGTCGGTCCTACGAGCAGTACTTC CASSVMTSGGRSYEQYF
TRBD2 few TRBJ2-1 TRBV6-2/TRBV6-3 TGTGCCAGCAGTTGGAATCGGCGGGGGGGCCGAAATGAGCAGTTCTTC CASSWNRRGGRNEQFF
TRBD1 once TRBJ2-7 TRBV28 TGTGCCAGCAGTTTGTGGGGACAGGGTTCCTACGAGCAGTACTTC CASSLWGQGSYEQYF
TRBD1 few TRBJ2-3 TRBV6-5 TGTGCCAGCAGCTGGACAGGGCTACCCACAGATACGCAGTATTTT CASSWTGLPTDTQYF
. . TRBJ2-1 TRBV13 TGTGCCAGCAGCTTTAGCGGCAATGAGCAGTTCTTC CASSFSGNEQFF
TRBD1 . TRBJ1-5 TRBV28 TGTGCCAGCAGACAGACAGGGGGAAGCAATCAGCCCCAGCATTTT CASRQTGGSNQPQHF
. . TRBJ1-5 TRBV27 TGTGCCAGCAGTATGGGAGGGCAGGGCAATCAGCCCCAGCATTTT CASSMGGQGNQPQHF
TRBD2 few TRBJ2-3 TRBV28 TGTGCCAGCAGTTTACCTACGACTAGCGTCGATACGCAGTATTTT CASSLPTTSVDTQYF
. few TRBJ2-1 TRBV7-9 TGTGCCAGCAGTTGGGGGCAGAATTACAATGAGCAGTTCTTC CASSWGQNYNEQFF
. . TRBJ1-6 TRBV3-1/TRBV3-2 TGTGCCAGCAGCTCCCACGGCAGGTCCCTCCACTTT CASSSHGRSLHF
. . TRBJ1-2 TRBV30 TGTGCCTGGAGTGTGCGGACAAGAAACTATGGCTACACCTTC CAWSVRTRNYGYTF
TRBD2 . TRBJ2-5 TRBV7-3 TGTGCCAGCAGCTCCCGAATACCGGGACTAGCGGGGGGACAAGAGACCCAGTACTTC CASSSRIPGLAGGQETQYF
TRBD1 . TRBJ2-1 TRBV7-3 TGTGCCAGCAGCGAATCAAGGACAGGACCCTACAATGAGCAGTTCTTC CASSESRTGPYNEQFF
TRBD2 . TRBJ2-7 TRBV9 TGTGCCAGCAGCGTAGTCCGCGGGAGGGCCTCCCACGAGCAGTACTTC CASSVVRGRASHEQYF
TRBD2 . TRBJ2-7 TRBV28 TGTGAATCGAGGCTAGCGGGAGCGGGCGAGCAGTACTTC CESRLAGAGEQYF
. . TRBJ2-5 TRBV7-2 TGTGCCAGCAGCTTAGGGACTCGGCAAGAGACCCAGTACTTC CASSLGTRQETQYF
TRBD2 . TRBJ2-3 TRBV28 TGTGCCAGCACCCCCCGGACTAGCGGGAGATTCTCCCTGGGGACAGATACGCAGTATTTT CASTPRTSGRFSLGTDTQYF
TRBD1 . TRBJ1-1 TRBV7-2 TGTGCCAGCAGCTTAGGGGGAGGACAGGGGAAAACTGAAGCTTTCTTT CASSLGGGQGKTEAFF
TRBD1 . TRBJ2-5 TRBV6-5 TGTGCCAGCAGATTAATCCGGACAGGGCAAGAGACCCAGTACTTC CASRLIRTGQETQYF
. . TRBJ1-1 TRBV3-1/TRBV3-2 TGTGCCAGCAGCCCTCTAGGACAGAACACTGAAGCTTTCTTT CASSPLGQNTEAFF
TRBD1 once TRBJ2-5 TRBV30 TGTGCCTGGACCTCAGGGGGCACGGAGACCCAGTACTTC CAWTSGGTETQYF
. . TRBJ1-2 TRBV6-2/TRBV6-3 TGTGCCAGCAGTTACTCGAAACAGATTAATGGCTACACCTTC CASSYSKQINGYTF
TRBD2 . TRBJ2-4 TRBV10-1 TGCGCCAGCAGTGATAGCGGGTCTACTTGGGACATTCAGTACTTC CASSDSGSTWDIQYF
. . TRBJ1-6 TRBV5-1 TGCGCCAGCAATGAAGGGAGCTCCTATAATTCACCCCTCCACTTT CASNEGSSYNSPLHF
. . TRBJ1-2 TRBV5-8 TGTGCCAGCAGCACAGGACAGTTAGTACTTCGGCTGTACACCTTC CASSTGQLVLRLYTF
. . TRBJ2-7 TRBV7-2 TGTGCCAGCAGCTTAGTAAGGGGATCGTACGAGCAGTACTTC CASSLVRGSYEQYF
TRBD1 . TRBJ2-3 TRBV19 TGTGCCAGTGCCGGACAGGGGGCGCTCTCAGATACGCAGTATTTT CASAGQGALSDTQYF
TRBD2 . TRBJ2-1 TRBV10-1 TGCGCCAGCAGACTAGCGGGTTACAATGAGCAGTTCTTC CASRLAGYNEQFF
. . TRBJ2-5 TRBV27 TGTGCCAGCAAGCGAGGCCCGGGAGAAAGAGGGGAGACCCAGTACTTC CASKRGPGERGETQYF
TRBD2 once TRBJ2-1 TRBV5-1 TGCGCCAGCCGGTTGACTAGCGGGATACTAGTGGATGAGCAGTTCTTC CASRLTSGILVDEQFF
TRBD1 . TRBJ1-1 TRBV4-1 TGCGCCAGCAGCTCTCCGGGACAGGCCGTTCGAGCTTTCTTT CASSSPGQAVRAFF
TRBD2 . TRBJ2-7 TRBV12-5 TGTGCTAGTGGAGGGACTAGAGCCTACGAGCAGTACTTC CASGGTRAYEQYF
. many TRBJ2-5 TRBV25-1 TGTGCCAGCAGTGAATTGGAAGGGGGCCAAGAGACCCAGTACTTC CASSELEGGQETQYF
TRBD2 . TRBJ2-7 TRBV4-1 TGCGCCAGCAGCCAAGTGGCGGGGGACGAGCAGTACTTC CASSQVAGDEQYF
. . TRBJ2-3 TRBV5-6 TGTGCCAGCAGCCCAGGGGTTGATACGCAGTATTTT CASSPGVDTQYF
TRBD2 . TRBJ2-1 TRBV6-5 TGTGCCAGCAGCCCAGCGGGGGGGCGCAATGAGCAGTTCTTC CASSPAGGRNEQFF
. . TRBJ1-6 TRBV4-3 TGCGCCAGCAGCCAAGAGGGTGGGAGGGCGAATTCACCCCTCCACTTT CASSQEGGRANSPLHF
. . TRBJ2-7 TRBV11-2 TGTGCCAGCAGCTTAACAGCCTACGAGCAGTACTTC CASSLTAYEQYF
. . TRBJ1-5 TRBV30 TGTGCCTGGAGCCTCCGGGGGGGAGGTCAGCCCCAGCATTTT CAWSLRGGGQPQHF
. . TRBJ1-5 TRBV2 TGTGCCAGCAGTGCCCCAGGGTATAGCAATCAGCCCCAGCATTTT CASSAPGYSNQPQHF
. . TRBJ1-2 TRBV7-2 TGTGCCAGCAGCTTAGTCGGGAGCGGCTATGGCTACACCTTC CASSLVGSGYGYTF
. . TRBJ1-5 TRBV6-5 TGTGCCAGCAGTTACTCTTCCCAGGCCCCCAATCAGCCCCAGCATTTT CASSYSSQAPNQPQHF
. . TRBJ1-5 TRBV7-2 TGTGCCAGCAGCTTTTCCAGGGTTAGCAATCAGCCCCAGCATTTT CASSFSRVSNQPQHF
. . TRBJ2-2 TRBV5-1 TGCGCCAGCAGCTACATTTCAGGCACCGGGGAGCTGTTTTTT CASSYISGTGELFF
. . TRBJ1-5 TRBV29-1 TGCAGCGTTGGCTGGCAGAGCAATCAGCCCCAGCATTTT CSVGWQSNQPQHF
TRBD1 once TRBJ1-2 TRBV5-5 TGTGCCAGCAGTCGGACGTTCCCCGGGACAGGGTTAGAGGGCTACACCTTC CASSRTFPGTGLEGYTF
. few TRBJ2-2 TRBV7-3 TGTGCCAGCAGGGACAGCCCGAACACCGGGGAGCTGTTTTTT CASRDSPNTGELFF
. . TRBJ2-7 TRBV30 TGTGCCTGGGGAACAGGGTTGGGCGAGCAGTACTTC CAWGTGLGEQYF
. . TRBJ2-6 TRBV19 TGTGCCAGTAGGGACACCCCCTCTGGGGCCAACGTCCTGACTTTC CASRDTPSGANVLTF
. . TRBJ2-4 TRBV7-9 TGTGCCAGCAGCTGGATCATGGGCAGGATGGACATTCAGTACTTC CASSWIMGRMDIQYF
TRBD1 . TRBJ1-5 TRBV28 TGTGCCAGCAGTCAATGGACAGGGGCCCAGCCCCAGCATTTT CASSQWTGAQPQHF
. . TRBJ1-6 TRBV6-5 TGTGCCAGCAGCCCCACCGGGGTAGTAAATTCACCCCTCCACTTT CASSPTGVVNSPLHF